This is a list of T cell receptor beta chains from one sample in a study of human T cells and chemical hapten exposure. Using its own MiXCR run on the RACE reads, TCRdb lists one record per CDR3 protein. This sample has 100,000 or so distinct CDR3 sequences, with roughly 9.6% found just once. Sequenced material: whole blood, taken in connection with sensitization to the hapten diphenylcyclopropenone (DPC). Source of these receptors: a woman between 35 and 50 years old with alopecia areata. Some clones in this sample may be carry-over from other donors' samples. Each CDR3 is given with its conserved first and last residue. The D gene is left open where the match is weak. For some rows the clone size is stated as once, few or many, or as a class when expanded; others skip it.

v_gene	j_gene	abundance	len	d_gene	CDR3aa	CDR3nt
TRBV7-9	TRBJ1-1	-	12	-	CASMGDYTEAFF	TGTGCCAGCATGGGGGACTACACTGAAGCTTTCTTT
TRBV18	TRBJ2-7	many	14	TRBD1	CASSPSGQGYEQYF	TGTGCCAGCTCACCATCGGGACAGGGGTACGAGCAGTACTTC
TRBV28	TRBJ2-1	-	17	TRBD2	CASSPTPRAGGPGEQFF	TGTGCCAGCAGTCCGACTCCACGGGCGGGAGGGCCTGGTGAGCAGTTCTTC
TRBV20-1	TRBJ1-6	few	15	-	CSARDPYGEGTPLHF	TGCAGTGCTAGAGATCCTTACGGAGAGGGGACCCCCCTCCACTTT
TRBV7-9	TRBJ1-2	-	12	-	CASSQIEWGYTF	TGTGCCAGCTCACAGATTGAGTGGGGCTACACCTTC
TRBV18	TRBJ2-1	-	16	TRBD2	CASSPQAGGRPGEQFF	TGTGCCAGCTCACCACAGGCGGGAGGCCGGCCGGGTGAGCAGTTCTTC
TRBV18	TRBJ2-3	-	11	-	CASLVTDTQYF	TGTGCCAGCCTGGTCACAGATACGCAGTATTTT
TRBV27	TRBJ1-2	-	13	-	CASSLGGRDGYTF	TGTGCCAGCAGTTTAGGGGGCAGAGATGGCTACACCTTC
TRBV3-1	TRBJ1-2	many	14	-	CASSRDSGSRGYTF	TGTGCCAGCAGCCGCGACAGTGGTTCACGTGGCTACACCTTC
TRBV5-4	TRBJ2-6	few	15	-	CASSLDGSGANVLTF	TGTGCCAGCAGCTTGGACGGCTCTGGGGCCAACGTCCTGACTTTC
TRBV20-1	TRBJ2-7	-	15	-	CSAIAMTVRVDEQYF	TGCAGTGCTATCGCCATGACGGTGCGGGTGGACGAGCAGTACTTC
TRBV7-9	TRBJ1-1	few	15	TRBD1	CASSFGTGGWTEAFF	TGTGCCAGCAGCTTCGGGACAGGGGGATGGACTGAAGCTTTCTTT
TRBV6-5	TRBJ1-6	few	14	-	CASTRWQGNSPLHF	TGTGCCAGCACCCGTTGGCAGGGGAATTCACCCCTCCACTTT
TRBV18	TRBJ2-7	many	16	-	CASSPPRTGSSYEQYF	TGTGCCAGCTCACCACCGCGTACGGGGAGCTCCTACGAGCAGTACTTC
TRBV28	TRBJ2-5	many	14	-	CASSFGRPQETQYF	TGTGCCAGCAGTTTTGGCCGTCCCCAAGAGACCCAGTACTTC
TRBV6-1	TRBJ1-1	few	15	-	CASSTRDSWATEAFF	TGTGCCAGCAGTACCCGGGACTCATGGGCCACTGAAGCTTTCTTT
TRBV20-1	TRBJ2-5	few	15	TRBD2	CSASLSGTRRETQYF	TGCAGTGCTAGCCTATCCGGGACTAGAAGAGAGACCCAGTACTTC
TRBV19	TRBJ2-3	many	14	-	CASSPGWGTDTQYF	TGTGCCAGTAGCCCGGGGTGGGGCACAGATACGCAGTATTTT
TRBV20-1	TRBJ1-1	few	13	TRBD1	CSGPSGGNTEAFF	TGCAGTGGCCCCTCAGGGGGGAACACTGAAGCTTTCTTT
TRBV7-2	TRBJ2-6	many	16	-	CASSSAPGSGANVLTF	TGTGCCAGCAGCTCGGCCCCGGGCTCTGGGGCCAACGTCCTGACTTTC
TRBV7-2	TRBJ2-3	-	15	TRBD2	CASSLASGITDTQYF	TGTGCCAGCAGCTTAGCCAGCGGGATAACAGATACGCAGTATTTT
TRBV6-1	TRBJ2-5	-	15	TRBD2	CASSEGAGGPKTQYF	TGTGCCAGCAGTGAAGGGGCGGGGGGGCCGAAGACCCAGTACTTC
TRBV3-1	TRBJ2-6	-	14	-	CASSTQGGANVLTF	TGTGCCAGCTCCACCCAGGGGGGGGCCAACGTCCTGACTTTC
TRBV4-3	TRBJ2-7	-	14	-	CASSQDNWAGEQYF	TGCGCCAGCAGCCAAGATAACTGGGCTGGCGAGCAGTACTTC
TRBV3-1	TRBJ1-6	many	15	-	CASSQVSSYNSPLHF	TGTGCCAGCAGCCAAGTGAGCTCCTATAATTCACCCCTCCACTTT
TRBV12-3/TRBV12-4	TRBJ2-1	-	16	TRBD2	CASTLAGAARSNEQFF	TGTGCCAGCACCTTAGCGGGGGCTGCGAGGAGCAATGAGCAGTTCTTC
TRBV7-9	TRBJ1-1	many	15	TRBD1	CASSSEGQAGAEAFF	TGTGCCAGCAGCTCGGAGGGACAGGCAGGGGCTGAAGCTTTCTTT